Shown below are 28 T cell receptor beta chains from a single sample sequenced in a study of cytomegalovirus exposure and HLA in healthy donors. The PCR made use of 60 Vbeta and 13 Jbeta primers. Here immunoSEQ multiplex PCR was the method, and the copy in TCRdb shows in-frame clones only, minus some. The sample includes 120,000 or so clones, approximately 80% seen only once; the top ten take 4.5% to 5%. The sequencing sample was made of PBMCs. These receptors all come from a man in his fifties or sixties in good health and CMV-seropositive.

The chain recombines TRBV5-1 with TRBJ2-5; D remains ambiguous. Trimming left V 2 bases short and J 2 bases short, with 10 bases between. CDR3 length equals 14 residues. The germline gives CDR1 SGHRS, CDR2 YFSETQ. The CDR3 bases are TGCGCCAGCAGCTTCCCCTCTCTTCAAGAGACCCAGTACTTC. Protein: CASSFPSLQETQYF.

Note on this clone: The same CDR3 also results from other DNA sequences found in this sample. CDR3 sequence: CASRLTNQYNSPLHF. CDR3 coding DNA: TGTGCCAGCAGATTAACAAATCAGTATAATTCACCCCTCCACTTT. The V and J genes are TRBV6-1 and TRBJ1-6, with no clear D. Germline CDR1 reads MNHNS; CDR2 reads SASEGT. V shed 6 bases and J shed 4 bases, with 13 bases lying between them. The CDR3 contains 15 residues.

CDR3 amino acids: CASVERGGLSEQYF. The CDR3 DNA is TGTGCCTCAGTCGAGCGGGGGGGCCTCTCTGAGCAGTACTTC. The V call is TRBV2, the J call TRBJ2-7; 10 nucleotides line up with TRBD2. CDR1 and CDR2 (germline): SNHLY, FYNNEI. The CDR3 runs 14 residues. After removal of 11 bases from V and 7 bases from J, the junction contained 14 bases not matched to a gene.

The rearrangement links TRBV9 to TRBJ2-1; D remains unclear. V lost 0 bases and J 4 bases, leaving 8 bases between the germline ends. The CDR3 has 14 residues. Germline V gives CDR1 SGDLS, CDR2 YYNGEE. The CDR3 reads CASSVDDNYNEQFF. In DNA, the CDR3 is TGTGCCAGCAGCGTAGACGACAATTACAATGAGCAGTTCTTC. Filled out from reference TRBV9 and TRBJ2-1, the complete variable domain reads DSGVTQTPKHLITATGQRVTLRCSPRSGDLSVYWYQQSLDQGLQFLIQYYNGEERAKGNILERFSAQQFPDLHSELNLSSLELGDSALYFCASSVDDNYNEQFFGPGTRLTVL.

The sample holds one count of this clone. The chain joins TRBV7-2 to TRBJ2-7; D unclear. CDR1 is SGHTA and CDR2 is FQGNSA in the germline V gene. V lost 2 bases, J lost 5 bases, and 7 bases lay in between. This CDR3 has 12 amino acids. The CDR3 loop reads CASSLRPHEQYF. CDR3 nucleotides: TGTGCCAGCAGCTTACGTCCCCACGAGCAGTACTTC.

Points on this clone: The sample has other DNA sequences that encode this CDR3 too. The CDR3 spells CATSDPTGDYNSPLHF. The CDR3 DNA reads as TGTGCCACCAGCGATCCGACAGGGGATTATAATTCACCCCTCCACTTT. The V call is TRBV15, the J call TRBJ1-6, with TRBD1 matching 8 bases. The junction had 7 bases not matched to a gene; V was cut back by 5 bases and J by 4 bases. CDR1 and CDR2 from the germline V gene are LNHNV and YYDKDF (reference sequence). The CDR3 runs to 16 residues.

The chain uses TRBV25-1 and TRBJ1-1; D gene ambiguous. Germline V gives CDR1 MGHDK, CDR2 SYGVNS. The CDR3 loop spans 15 amino acids. V was clipped by 1 base and J by 4 bases, with 13 bases between them. CDR3 in amino acids: CASSEWQRGTTEAFF. In DNA, the CDR3 is TGTGCCAGCAGTGAATGGCAGAGAGGTACCACTGAAGCTTTCTTT. The whole variable domain, remainder taken from reference TRBV25-1 and TRBJ1-1, is EADIYQTPRYLVIGTGKKITLECSQTMGHDKMYWYQQDPGMELHLIHYSYGVNSTEKGDLSSESTVSRIRTEHFPLTLESARPSHTSQYLCASSEWQRGTTEAFFGQGTRLTVV.

This clone has just a few counts. The rearrangement links TRBV14 to TRBJ2-1; no firm D call. The CDR3 spans 15 residues. Trimming removed 1 base at V and 6 bases at J, with 13 bases between. In germline, CDR1 is SGHDN, CDR2 FVKESK. The CDR3 sequence: CASSQVRLLSNEQFF. CDR3 sequence (DNA): TGTGCCAGCAGCCAAGTCCGGTTACTGAGCAATGAGCAGTTCTTC.

The chain is built from TRBV9 and TRBJ2-3, with 14 nucleotides matching TRBD2. Germline V gene data show CDR1 as SGDLS and CDR2 as YYNGEE. The CDR3 extends over 18 amino acids. Unmatched junction bases numbered 11, after V lost 3 bases and J lost 5 bases. CDR3 sequence (DNA): TGTGCCAGCAGCGGCTCAACGTTCGGGACTAGCGGGAGAGATACGCAGTATTTT. It codes for CASSGSTFGTSGRDTQYF.

The V gene is TRBV5-6, the J gene TRBJ2-1, with 11 bases lining up with TRBD1. J was trimmed by 4 bases and V by 0 bases; bases with no gene match: 3. This CDR3 is built from 16 residues. Germline-derived CDR1 and CDR2 are SGHDT and YYEEEE. CDR3 coding DNA: TGTGCCAGCAGCTTGGGGACAGGGGGCAGGTACAATGAGCAGTTCTTC. It is translated as CASSLGTGGRYNEQFF.

The gene calls are TRBV7-9 and TRBJ2-2; no firm D call. The V end lost 5 bases, the J end lost 8 bases, and 18 bases lay between the germline ends. CDR3 length: 15 residues. Germline lookup yields CDR1 SEHNR and CDR2 FQNEAQ (reference sequence). This CDR3 is CASSPVMPSQGELFF. The CDR3 nucleotides read TGTGCCAGCAGCCCCGTGATGCCTAGTCAAGGGGAGCTGTTTTTT.

The chain has TRBV21-1 and TRBJ2-3; the tabulated D call, TRBD1, remains unverified against the DNA. TRBV21-1 is termed a pseudogene. The CDR3 is 16 residues long. The DNA for the CDR3 is TGTGCCAGCAGCGGACCCGGGACAGGGGGGGTAGATACGCAGTATTTT. Translating gives CASSGPGTGGVDTQYF.

The chain is built from TRBV6-5 and TRBJ2-6, with D possibly matching TRBD1 (6 bases). The V end was cut by 7 bases, the J end by 0 bases, with 10 bases between. The CDR3 has 15 amino acids. Germline assignment: CDR1 MNHEY and CDR2 SVGAGI. The CDR3 loop is CASNDRSSGANVLTF. As DNA, the CDR3 is TGTGCCAGCAATGACAGGAGCTCTGGGGCCAACGTCCTGACTTTC.

This clone has only a few counts. The CDR3 DNA follows: TGTGCCAGCAGCGTACTCCAAGAGACCCAGTACTTC. Translating gives CASSVLQETQYF. This sequence joins TRBV2 and TRBJ2-5; D is undetermined. Germline V lookup: CDR1 SNHLY, CDR2 FYNNEI. Trimming pared 6 bases from V and 1 base from J, leaving 6 bases between. The CDR3 covers 12 residues.

This chain links TRBV28 with TRBJ1-4, with D perhaps TRBD1 (5 bases). Trimming shortened V by 3 bases and J by 8 bases, and 10 bases separated the two germline ends. The CDR3 contains 13 residues. Germline-derived CDR1 and CDR2 are MDHEN and SYDVKM. The CDR3 nucleotides read TGTGCCAGCAGTTTTACAGCAGGGGAAAAACTGTTTTTT. Amino acids: CASSFTAGEKLFF.

This clone was seen only a few times. V and J are TRBV5-1 and TRBJ1-2; TRBD1 is a possible D gene (6 bases). CDR3 length: 14 amino acids. Trimming removed 1 base at V and 4 bases at J, with 11 bases between. CDR1 is SGHRS, CDR2 YFSETQ, per germline. In DNA form, the CDR3 reads TGCGCCAGCAGCTTGTACCAGGGGTCCTATGGCTACACCTTC. It translates to CASSLYQGSYGYTF.

CDR3 protein: CASSHGGGSSPLHF. The CDR3 coding sequence is TGTGCCAGCAGCCATGGAGGGGGCAGTTCACCCCTCCACTTT. V and J are TRBV14 and TRBJ1-6, with TRBD1 matching over 7 bases. The CDR3 covers 14 residues. In germline, CDR1 is SGHDN, CDR2 FVKESK. Trimming at V came to 3 bases and at J to 9 bases, leaving 5 bases not matched to a gene.

The J gene is TRBJ2-3, the V gene TRBV10-3; the D gene is possibly TRBD1 (6 bases). The germline gives CDR1 ENHRY, CDR2 SYGVKD. The CDR3 totals 13 residues. Trimming removed 3 bases from V and 7 bases from J, with 11 bases in between. The CDR3 coding sequence is TGTGCCATCAGTGATGGGACACTAAATACGCAGTATTTT. It is translated as CAISDGTLNTQYF.

This chain connects TRBV5-5 to TRBJ1-4; 7 nucleotides match TRBD1. The germline V gene has CDR1 SGHKS and CDR2 YYEKEE (reference sequence). J gave up 3 bases and V 4 bases, and 9 bases lay outside the gene matches. This CDR3 is built from 16 residues. The CDR3 reads CASSLAGTASNEKLFF. CDR3 in DNA: TGTGCCAGCAGCCTGGCTGGGACAGCCTCTAATGAAAAACTGTTTTTT.

V and J are TRBV15 and TRBJ1-1, with a possible D match to TRBD1 (6 bases). Trimming stripped 0 bases from V and 7 bases from J, with 12 bases between. The CDR3 totals 14 residues. The germline V gene has CDR1 LNHNV and CDR2 YYDKDF (reference sequence). CDR3 loop: CATSRDHGQNEAFF. The CDR3 coding sequence is TGTGCCACCAGCAGAGATCATGGACAGAATGAAGCTTTCTTT.

CDR3 DNA sequence: TGTGCCAGCAGCGCGACTAGCGGAGCGGGTCATACGCAGTATTTT. Amino acid sequence: CASSATSGAGHTQYF. The chain combines TRBV7-2 with TRBJ2-3; TRBD2 aligns across 9 bases. The CDR3 consists of 15 residues. V dropped 5 bases and J dropped 7; count of bases not matched to a gene: 10. CDR1 and CDR2 (germline): SGHTA, FQGNSA.

The genes are TRBV5-4 and TRBJ2-5; perhaps TRBD1 as D (6 bases). V was shortened by 4 bases and J by 2 bases, with 9 bases between the two germline ends. The CDR3 length is 13 residues. CDR1 and CDR2 (germline): SGHNT, YYREEE (reference sequence). The CDR3 loop is CASSIRGQETQYF. The CDR3 DNA reads as TGTGCCAGCAGCATCAGGGGTCAAGAGACCCAGTACTTC.

The chain is built from TRBV5-5 and TRBJ1-3; D is unclear. The CDR3 is 17 amino acids. With 3 bases removed from V and 0 bases from J, the gap between germline ends came to 16 bases. Germline V CDR1 and CDR2: SGHKS, YYEKEE (reference sequence). The DNA for the CDR3 is TGTGCCAGCAGCTCTCAAATCGATGTGAGCTCTGGAAACACCATATATTTT. Its translation is CASSSQIDVSSGNTIYF. The full variable domain, in which reference TRBV5-5 and TRBJ1-3 provide the parts outside the CDR3, is DAGVTQSPTHLIKTRGQQVTLRCSPISGHKSVSWYQQVLGQGPQFIFQYYEKEERGRGNFPDRFSARQFPNYSSELNVNALLLGDSALYLCASSSQIDVSSGNTIYFGEGSWLTVV.

This clone came up once. The chain carries TRBV5-1 and TRBJ2-3; 11 positions match TRBD2. The CDR3 is made up of 15 amino acids. Germline V gives CDR1 SGHRS, CDR2 YFSETQ. Trimming at V came to 6 bases and at J to 4 bases, leaving 7 bases not matched to a gene. CDR3 DNA: TGCGCCAGCACCAATAGCGGGGGGGCAGCAGATACGCAGTATTTT. Translating it yields CASTNSGGAADTQYF.

The DNA of the CDR3 is TGCGCCAGCAGCCCCCGAGCTAGCGGGAGGGCCGTCACCGGGGAGCTGTTTTTT. Amino acid sequence: CASSPRASGRAVTGELFF. V usage is TRBV4-1 and J usage is TRBJ2-2; TRBD2 matches at 12 bases. J lost 4 bases, V lost 4 bases, and 10 bases had no gene match. The CDR3 runs to 18 residues. Germline V gene sequence: CDR1 MGHRA, CDR2 YSYEKL.

The chain couples TRBV11-1 to TRBJ1-2; TRBD1 is a possible D gene (5 bases). The V gene lost 3 bases and the J gene lost 4 bases, with 6 bases spanning the gap. The V gene's germline CDR1 is SGHAT and CDR2 FQDESV (reference sequence). This CDR3 spans 12 amino acids. CDR3 sequence (DNA): TGTGCCAGCAGCTTTGACAGCTATGGCTACACCTTC. Amino acids: CASSFDSYGYTF.

The CDR3 reads CAWRRGISYNEQFF. The CDR3 nucleotides are TGTGCCTGGAGGCGGGGAATCTCCTACAATGAGCAGTTCTTC. The gene calls are TRBV30 and TRBJ2-1; tentative D call: TRBD2 (6 bases). V was pared by 3 bases and J by 0 bases, with 9 bases between. Germline V gene sequence: CDR1 GTSNPN, CDR2 SVGIG (reference sequence). The CDR3 totals 14 residues.

The V gene is TRBV7-2, the J gene TRBJ2-3; 8 bases align to TRBD2. The ends lost 3 bases at V and 4 bases at J; junction bases unmatched: 12. Germline values: CDR1 SGHTA, CDR2 FQGNSA. The CDR3 extends over 17 amino acids. The CDR3 nucleotides read TGTGCCAGCAGCTTTTTAAGAGGGCGGGAGGCCTCAGATACGCAGTATTTT. As protein: CASSFLRGREASDTQYF. Full variable domain (outside the CDR3, taken from reference TRBV7-2 and TRBJ2-3): GAGVSQSPSNKVTEKGKDVELRCDPISGHTALYWYRQSLGQGLEFLIYFQGNSAPDKSGLPSDRFSAERTGGSVSTLTIQRTQQEDSAVYLCASSFLRGREASDTQYFGPGTRLTVL.